The rows below give T cell receptor beta chains drawn from one sample of a study of long-term antiretroviral therapy in people with HIV. Profiled with immunoSEQ multiplex PCR; TCRdb holds only in-frame clones, not every one. The sample has some 40,000 clones; less than 90% are singletons. Sample: unsorted PBMCs, taken 1 year after starting antiretroviral therapy. The receptors here all came from a man in his late teens or twenties with HIV. CDR3s include the opening cysteine and the closing phenylalanine or tryptophan. D genes are given only for firm matches. Rows may omit the clone size; those that give it use once, few, many or a size class.

clone_size j_call v_call d_call cdr3_nt cdr3_aa
NA TRBJ2-1 TRBV5-1 TRBD2 TGCGCCAGCAGCTCTGTGACTAGCGGGGGGTACAATGAGCAGTTCTTC CASSSVTSGGYNEQFF
NA TRBJ2-7 TRBV9 TRBD2 TGTGCCAGCAGCGTAACAGCGGGGGGGAACTACGAGCAGTACTTC CASSVTAGGNYEQYF
NA TRBJ1-1 TRBV19 NA TGTGCCAGTAGTATCGACAGGCCTTCCGACGCTTTCTTT CASSIDRPSDAFF
NA TRBJ2-5 TRBV13 TRBD1 TGTGCCAGCAGCCCCCGGGACAGGGGGACGGAGACCCAGTACTTC CASSPRDRGTETQYF
NA TRBJ2-7 TRBV6-1 TRBD1 TGTGCCAGCAGCGGAGGACAGGTAGGGGCCTACGAGCAGTACTTC CASSGGQVGAYEQYF
NA TRBJ2-3 TRBV27 NA TGTGCCAGCAGTCCAACACTCCGCACAGATACGCAGTATTTT CASSPTLRTDTQYF
NA TRBJ1-5 TRBV6-5 TRBD1 TGTGCCAGCAGGGGACAGGGGATCCATCAGCCCCAGCATTTT CASRGQGIHQPQHF
NA TRBJ1-2 TRBV29-1 TRBD1 TGCAGCGTTGAAACAGGGGGCGGCTATGGCTACACCTTC CSVETGGGYGYTF
NA TRBJ1-5 TRBV6-1 NA TGTGCCAGCAGTGAAGTGATCAGGGGCAATCAGCCCCAGCATTTT CASSEVIRGNQPQHF
few TRBJ1-5 TRBV6-5 TRBD1 TGTGCCAGCAGCCTCTCGGGGACAGGGAATCAGCCCCAGCATTTT CASSLSGTGNQPQHF
NA TRBJ2-1 TRBV7-3 NA TGTGCCAGCAGGGGGGCGGGAGTAAATGAGCAGTTCTTC CASRGAGVNEQFF
NA TRBJ2-5 TRBV5-1 TRBD2 TGCGCCAGCAGCTTGGGAGGGAGGGCCGGAGAGACCCAGTACTTC CASSLGGRAGETQYF
NA TRBJ2-2 TRBV10-3 TRBD2 TGTGCCATCAGTGACCCGGGACTAGCCAACACCGGGGAGCTGTTTTTT CAISDPGLANTGELFF
NA TRBJ2-7 TRBV5-5 TRBD1 TGTGCCAGCAGTCCCCTGGGACAGGACTACTACGAGCAGTACTTC CASSPLGQDYYEQYF
NA TRBJ2-3 TRBV5-6 TRBD2 TGTGCCAGCAGCCGGGGGGGGACAACGCGCACAGATACGCAGTATTTT CASSRGGTTRTDTQYF
NA TRBJ1-4 TRBV7-9 NA TGTGCCAGCACTCCACCGCAAGAGGCTAATAAACTGTTTTTT CASTPPQEANKLFF
NA TRBJ2-5 TRBV7-9 TRBD1 TGTGCCAGCCGATCCCCGACAGGGAAGGGAGAGACCCAGTACTTC CASRSPTGKGETQYF
NA TRBJ1-1 TRBV11-2 TRBD1 TGTGCCAGCAGCTTAGGGACAGGGTTAGGAGGCACTGAAGCTTTCTTT CASSLGTGLGGTEAFF
NA TRBJ2-1 TRBV6-5 NA TGTGCCAGCAGTTATACAGGGTCCCACAATGAGCAGTTCTTC CASSYTGSHNEQFF
NA TRBJ2-3 TRBV7-9 TRBD2 TGTGCCAGCAGCTCTGTTCGGACTAGCGGGCGCACAGATACGCAGTATTTT CASSSVRTSGRTDTQYF
few TRBJ2-7 TRBV29-1 TRBD1 TGCAGCGTTGGTCGGGACAGGGGCTCCTACGAGCAGTACTTC CSVGRDRGSYEQYF
NA TRBJ2-3 TRBV9 NA TGTGCCAGCAGCCCATATATGGTGGATACGCAGTATTTT CASSPYMVDTQYF
once TRBJ1-2 TRBV12-5 NA TGTGCTAGTGGTTTGGTGGATGTTCCTGATGGCTACACCTTC CASGLVDVPDGYTF
NA TRBJ1-1 TRBV6-5 NA TGTGCCAGCAGTGAACTTATAGCTTTCTTT CASSELIAFF
NA TRBJ2-7 TRBV4-1 TRBD1 TGCGCCAGCACCCAAGGGGAAGGGGGCGGTAGCTCCTACGAGCAGTACTTC CASTQGEGGGSSYEQYF
few TRBJ2-7 TRBV13 NA TGTGCCAGCAGCCTTGAACCGTTGGACGAGCAGTACTTC CASSLEPLDEQYF
NA TRBJ1-2 TRBV7-8 TRBD1 TGTGCCAGCAGCTTAGCCGGGGGACAGGGGAACTATGGCTACACCTTC CASSLAGGQGNYGYTF
few TRBJ2-7 TRBV14 NA TGTGCCAGCAGCCCCCTACGGACCTACGAGCAGTACTTC CASSPLRTYEQYF
NA TRBJ1-2 TRBV21-1 NA TGTGCCAGCAGCAGAGACAGGGATCCTGGCTACACCTTC CASSRDRDPGYTF
NA TRBJ2-1 TRBV11-2 TRBD1 TGTGCCAGCAGCCCTCCTGACAGGGGGTACAATGAGCAGTTCTTC CASSPPDRGYNEQFF
once TRBJ2-2 TRBV4-2 NA TGTGCCAGCAGCCATTTTTTGGGGGACACCGGGGAGCTGTTTTTT CASSHFLGDTGELFF
once TRBJ2-1 TRBV27 NA TGTGCCAGCAGTTGGGACGCGGGCAATGAGCAGTTCTTC CASSWDAGNEQFF
NA TRBJ2-3 TRBV18 TRBD2 TGTGCCAGCTCAACGGGGACTAGCGGGACTTGGGGAGATACGCAGTATTTT CASSTGTSGTWGDTQYF
few TRBJ1-1 TRBV15 NA TGTGCCACCAGCAGAGTGGCGGGGATGAACACTGAAGCTTTCTTT CATSRVAGMNTEAFF
NA TRBJ2-7 TRBV4-1 TRBD2 TGCGCCAGCAGCCCCCGGCGGGGGGGGCACTGGGAGCAGTACTTC CASSPRRGGHWEQYF
NA TRBJ1-2 TRBV28 NA TGTGCCAGCAGCCCCCTTGGACGGTCGGTGGGCTACACCTTC CASSPLGRSVGYTF
NA TRBJ2-7 TRBV29-1 NA TGCAGCGTTGGCCAGGGAGAGCAGTACTTC CSVGQGEQYF
NA TRBJ2-7 TRBV7-9 TRBD2 TGTGCCAGCAGCCCGGGCGGGGGGGACGAGCAGTACTTC CASSPGGGDEQYF
NA TRBJ1-2 TRBV7-6 NA TGTGCCAGCAGCTTCAGCCCTGCAGGCCCCGATGGCTACACCTTC CASSFSPAGPDGYTF
once TRBJ2-2 TRBV6-4 NA TGTGCCAGCAGTGAGGGGGCGAGAGACACCGGGGAGCTGTTTTTT CASSEGARDTGELFF
NA TRBJ2-5 TRBV20-1 NA TGCAGTGGGGGGGTCCAAGAGACCCAGTACTTC CSGGVQETQYF
NA TRBJ2-7 TRBV27 NA TGTGCCAGCAGTCCCGGTGGATTCGAGCAGTACTTC CASSPGGFEQYF
NA TRBJ2-5 TRBV15 TRBD2 TGTGCCACCAGCAGATCGGGTGAAGGGCGGGAGGGCCAAGAGACCCAGTACTTC CATSRSGEGREGQETQYF